This TCR beta chain is from a study of T cell responses to AZD1222 COVID-19 vaccine. General study results and limits: Donor demographics were predominantly white British with a female majority; clonal diversity may be underestimated. Sampling captured repertoires only after the peak T cell response. Seropositive status at baseline applied to only five or six AZD1222 recipients.

The repertoire was sequenced with immunoSEQ multiplex PCR; TCRdb's copy has only in-frame clones and lacks some. The table includes 250,000 to 300,000 clones, approximately 94% detected once. This clone was found once. Its specificity is unknown. This sample comprised peripheral blood, obtained 28 days after the second AZD1222 dose. This TCR was sampled from an adult who received the AZD1222 COVID-19 vaccine.

The CDR3 loop is CASSSHTADSSYEQYF. The CDR3 region has the DNA TGTGCCAGCAGCTCCCATACGGCGGACAGCTCCTACGAGCAGTACTTC. The chain joins TRBV11-2 to TRBJ2-7, with D possibly matching TRBD1 (6 bases). V was shortened by 4 bases and J by 0 bases, with 16 bases between the two germline ends. CDR1 SGHAT and CDR2 FQNNGV come from the germline V gene. The CDR3 has 16 amino acids.